This paragraph reports one TCR beta chain. The germline CDR1 and CDR2 sequences are LGHDT and YNNKEL (reference sequence). The J segment lost 4 bases and the V segment lost 0 bases, leaving 4 bases of the junction unmatched. The CDR3 loop spans 16 amino acids. PCR was performed a second time for roughly 7 to 11 cycles using a sample-barcoded 5' primer and a J-beta primer mix. TCRdb reprocessed the 5' RACE reads with MiXCR, giving one entry per CDR3 protein. The sample shows hundreds of thousands of distinct CDR3 sequences, 35% to 50% of them seen only once. These data belong to a study of blood T cells in healthy people across ages.

The chain combines TRBV3-1 with TRBJ2-1; 9 nucleotides match TRBD2. The origin of this receptor is a man at least 80 years old in good health. Sequences were obtained from blood. The CDR3, as DNA: TGTGCCAGCAGCCAAGAAAGGCTAGCGGGGTACAATGAGCAGTTCTTC. Protein sequence: CASSQERLAGYNEQFF.